This is a list of T cell receptor beta chains from one sample in a study of blood T cell repertoires in COVID-19. Assay: immunoSEQ multiplex PCR; the TCRdb copy retains only in-frame clones and omits some. In the table there are some 160,000 clones, about 80% of which are singletons. The sequenced material came from PBMCs or T cells enriched from blood (not recorded which). These receptors came from a woman between 65 and 79 years old in a cohort exposed to, infected with or recovered from COVID-19 (not recorded which). The CDR3 runs from the conserved cysteine through the conserved F or W. A D gene is named only where the DNA matches it firmly. Some rows mark clone size as missing; the rest say once, few, many or name a class of expanded clone.

.	TRBJ2-1	TRBV7-3	.	CASSLILRSEQFF	TGTGCCAGCAGCTTAATCTTGCGGAGTGAGCAGTTCTTC
.	TRBJ2-7	TRBV6-5	.	CASSPYRVSYEQYF	TGTGCCAGCAGTCCCTACAGGGTTAGCTACGAGCAGTACTTC
.	TRBJ1-2	TRBV6-6	.	CASTLSQGSGYTF	TGTGCCAGCACCTTATCTCAGGGTTCTGGCTACACCTTC
.	TRBJ2-7	TRBV28	.	CASSFPTGMPSYEQYF	TGTGCCAGCAGTTTCCCCACAGGGATGCCCTCCTACGAGCAGTACTTC
.	TRBJ2-3	TRBV27	once	CASRRATTDTQYF	TGTGCCAGCAGGCGGGCTACGACAGATACGCAGTATTTT
.	TRBJ2-5	TRBV5-1	.	CASSFDRETQYF	TGCGCCAGCAGCTTCGATAGAGAGACCCAGTACTTC
.	TRBJ2-1	TRBV6-5	.	CASSYLAGLGNNEQFF	TGTGCCAGCAGTTACCTCGCGGGGCTAGGGAACAATGAGCAGTTCTTC
.	TRBJ2-7	TRBV6-5	.	CASSQSSYTYEQYF	TGTGCCAGCAGCCAGTCCAGTTACACCTACGAGCAGTACTTC
TRBD2	TRBJ2-1	TRBV2	once	CASKASGSSYNEQFF	TGTGCCAGCAAAGCTAGCGGGAGCTCCTACAATGAGCAGTTCTTC
.	TRBJ1-6	TRBV18	.	CASSPGLYSPLHF	TGTGCCAGCTCACCCGGACTTTATTCACCCCTCCACTTT
.	TRBJ2-2	TRBV4-2	.	CASSQVQGTGELFF	TGTGCCAGCAGCCAAGTACAGGGCACCGGGGAGCTGTTTTTT
TRBD1	TRBJ2-3	TRBV5-1	.	CASSRTGTGGPSTDTQYF	TGCGCCAGCAGCCGTACCGGGACAGGGGGCCCCAGCACAGATACGCAGTATTTT
TRBD2	TRBJ2-1	TRBV9	.	CASSVGLGSSYNEQFF	TGTGCCAGCAGCGTGGGACTAGGTAGCTCCTACAATGAGCAGTTCTTC
.	TRBJ1-1	TRBV29-1	.	CSGLGRTGLGTEAFF	TGCAGCGGCCTGGGCCGCACAGGCTTGGGCACTGAAGCTTTCTTT
.	TRBJ2-5	TRBV18	once	CASSPRQLGETQYF	TGTGCCAGCTCACCACGACAATTAGGAGAGACCCAGTACTTC
.	TRBJ1-6	TRBV28	.	CASSSAGGYYNSPLHF	TGTGCCAGCAGTTCAGCAGGAGGTTACTATAATTCACCCCTCCACTTT
TRBD2	TRBJ2-7	TRBV10-3	.	CAISEGLAGGYEQYF	TGTGCCATCAGTGAGGGACTAGCGGGAGGCTACGAGCAGTACTTC
.	TRBJ2-4	TRBV6-2/TRBV6-3	.	CASSYSGQGDSDIQYF	TGTGCCAGCAGTTACAGTGGCCAGGGTGATTCAGACATTCAGTACTTC
.	TRBJ2-2	TRBV18	once	CASSPNSPGTGELFF	TGTGCCAGCTCACCTAACTCCCCGGGCACCGGGGAGCTGTTTTTT
TRBD1	TRBJ1-3	TRBV3-1/TRBV3-2	.	CASSHAGGSGNTIYF	TGTGCCAGCAGCCACGCAGGGGGGTCGGGAAACACCATATATTTT
TRBD2	TRBJ2-7	TRBV5-1	.	CASSSAPSGSYEQYF	TGCGCCAGCAGCTCGGCCCCTAGCGGCTCCTACGAGCAGTACTTC
.	TRBJ2-7	TRBV6-1	.	CASSEQGYEQYF	TGTGCCAGCAGTGAACAGGGGTACGAGCAGTACTTC
TRBD1	TRBJ1-5	TRBV27	.	CASSPWAGGHQPQHF	TGTGCCAGCAGTCCATGGGCAGGGGGTCATCAGCCCCAGCATTTT
.	TRBJ1-1	TRBV2	.	CASGSEMNTEAFF	TGTGCCAGCGGTAGTGAAATGAACACTGAAGCTTTCTTT
.	TRBJ2-5	TRBV28	.	CASSLSETQYF	TGTGCCAGCAGCTTGTCGGAGACCCAGTACTTC
TRBD1	TRBJ1-1	TRBV29-1	.	CSALAGGIAEAFF	TGCAGCGCCTTAGCAGGGGGCATAGCTGAAGCTTTCTTT
.	TRBJ2-1	TRBV29-1	.	CSVDAGFTYNEQFF	TGCAGCGTTGACGCAGGGTTCACCTACAATGAGCAGTTCTTC
.	TRBJ1-4	TRBV23-1	once	CASSLRGPRENEKLFF	TGCGCCAGCAGTCTCCGTGGTCCGAGAGAGAATGAAAAACTGTTTTTT
TRBD2	TRBJ2-7	TRBV4-2	.	CASSEDRLAGYEQYF	TGTGCCAGCAGCGAAGATCGGCTAGCGGGATATGAGCAGTACTTC
.	TRBJ2-7	TRBV2	.	CASTRTAVSYEQYF	TGTGCCAGCACGCGGACAGCGGTCTCCTACGAGCAGTACTTC
TRBD2	TRBJ2-7	TRBV11-2	.	CASSSGGGRANEQYF	TGTGCCAGCAGCTCGGGTGGCGGGAGGGCCAACGAGCAGTACTTC